The clone carrying this TCR beta chain has a handful of counts. The record originates from a study of T-cell memory formation after mild COVID-19. TCRdb ran MiXCR on the 5' RACE reads and lists one entry per CDR3 protein. The sample carries fewer than 700,000 distinct CDR3 sequences, less than 25% recorded once. V was pared by 5 bases and J by 5 bases, with 16 bases between. CDR1 is SGHRS, CDR2 YFSETQ, per germline. This CDR3 region has 14 residues. The specimen was PBMCs or a T cell subset sorted from them (not recorded which). The sequence was obtained from an adult woman who had mild COVID-19 (a few samples of this study predate the infection). Cell type and time point are not known. V gene TRBV5-1 combines with J gene TRBJ2-5; D not resolved. The CDR3: CASRLTGMGETQYF. CDR3 DNA sequence: TGCGCCAGCAGACTCACTGGAATGGGGGAGACCCAGTACTTC.